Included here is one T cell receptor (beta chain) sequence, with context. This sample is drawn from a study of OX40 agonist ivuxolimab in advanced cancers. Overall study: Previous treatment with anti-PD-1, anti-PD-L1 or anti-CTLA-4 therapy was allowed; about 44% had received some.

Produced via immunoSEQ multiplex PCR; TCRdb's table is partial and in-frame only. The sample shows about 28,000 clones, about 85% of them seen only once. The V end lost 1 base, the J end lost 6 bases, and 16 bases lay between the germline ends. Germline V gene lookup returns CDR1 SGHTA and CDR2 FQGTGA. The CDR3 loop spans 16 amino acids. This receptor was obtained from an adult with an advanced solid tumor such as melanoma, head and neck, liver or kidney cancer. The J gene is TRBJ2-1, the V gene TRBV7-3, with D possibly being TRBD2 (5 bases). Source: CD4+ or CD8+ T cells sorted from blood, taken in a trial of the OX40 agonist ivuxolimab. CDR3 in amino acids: CASSLNGLSSGNEQFF. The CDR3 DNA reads TGTGCCAGCAGCTTAAACGGCCTAAGCAGCGGCAATGAGCAGTTCTTC.